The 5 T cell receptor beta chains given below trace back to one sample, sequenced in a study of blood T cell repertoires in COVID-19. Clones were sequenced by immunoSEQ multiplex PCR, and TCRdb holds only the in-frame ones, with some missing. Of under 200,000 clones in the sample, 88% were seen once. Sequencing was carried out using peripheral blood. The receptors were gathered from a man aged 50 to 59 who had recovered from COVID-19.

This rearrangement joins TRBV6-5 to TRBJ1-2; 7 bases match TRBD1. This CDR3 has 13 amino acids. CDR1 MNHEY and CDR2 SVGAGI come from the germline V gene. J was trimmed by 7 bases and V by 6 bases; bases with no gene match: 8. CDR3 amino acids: CASRPDRAGGYTF. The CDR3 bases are TGTGCCAGCAGACCAGACAGGGCGGGTGGCTACACCTTC.

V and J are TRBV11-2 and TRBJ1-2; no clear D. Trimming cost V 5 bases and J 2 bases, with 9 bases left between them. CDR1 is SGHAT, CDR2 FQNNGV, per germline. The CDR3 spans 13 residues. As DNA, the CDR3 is TGTGCCAGCAGCCGGAGCCCGAACTATGGCTACACCTTC. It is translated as CASSRSPNYGYTF.

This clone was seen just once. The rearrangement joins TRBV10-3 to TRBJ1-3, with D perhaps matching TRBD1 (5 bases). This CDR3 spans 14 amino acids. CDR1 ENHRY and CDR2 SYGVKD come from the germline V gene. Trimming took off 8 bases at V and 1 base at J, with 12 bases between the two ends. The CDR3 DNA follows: TGTGCCATCCGGGACTCAACGTCTGGAAACACCATATATTTT. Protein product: CAIRDSTSGNTIYF.

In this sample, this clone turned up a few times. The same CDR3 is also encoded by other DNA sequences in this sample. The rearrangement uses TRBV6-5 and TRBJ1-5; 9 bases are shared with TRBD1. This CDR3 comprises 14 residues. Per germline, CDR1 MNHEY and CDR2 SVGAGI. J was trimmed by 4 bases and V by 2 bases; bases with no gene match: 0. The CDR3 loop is CASSYGQGNQPQHF. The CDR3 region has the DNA TGTGCCAGCAGTTACGGACAGGGGAATCAGCCCCAGCATTTT.

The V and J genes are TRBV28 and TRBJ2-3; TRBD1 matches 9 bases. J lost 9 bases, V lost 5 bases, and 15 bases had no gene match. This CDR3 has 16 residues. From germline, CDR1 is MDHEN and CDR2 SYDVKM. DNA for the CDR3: TGTGCCAGCAGTACTACCGGGACAGGGAAGAAGGGCACGCAGTATTTT. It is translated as CASSTTGTGKKGTQYF.